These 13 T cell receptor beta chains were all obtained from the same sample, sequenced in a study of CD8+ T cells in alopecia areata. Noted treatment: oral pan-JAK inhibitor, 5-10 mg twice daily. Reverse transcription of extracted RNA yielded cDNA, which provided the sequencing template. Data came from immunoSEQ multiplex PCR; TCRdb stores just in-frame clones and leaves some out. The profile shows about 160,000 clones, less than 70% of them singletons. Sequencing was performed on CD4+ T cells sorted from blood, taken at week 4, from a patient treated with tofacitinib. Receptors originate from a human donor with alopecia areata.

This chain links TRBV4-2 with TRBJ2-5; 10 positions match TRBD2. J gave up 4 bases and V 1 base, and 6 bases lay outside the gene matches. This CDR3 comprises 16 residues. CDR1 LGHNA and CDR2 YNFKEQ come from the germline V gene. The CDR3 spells CASSQATGLASETQYF. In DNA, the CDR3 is TGTGCCAGCAGCCAAGCGACGGGACTAGCGTCAGAGACCCAGTACTTC.

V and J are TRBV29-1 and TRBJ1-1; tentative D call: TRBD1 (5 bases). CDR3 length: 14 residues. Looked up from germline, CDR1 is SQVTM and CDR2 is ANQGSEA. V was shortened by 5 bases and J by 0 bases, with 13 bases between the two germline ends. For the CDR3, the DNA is TGCAGCGTTAGGAGCAGGGTCATGAACACTGAAGCTTTCTTT. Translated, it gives CSVRSRVMNTEAFF.

CDR3 DNA: TGTGCCAGCAGTTCCCGACGGATAGAGACCCAGTACTTC. As protein: CASSSRRIETQYF. This chain uses TRBV27 with TRBJ2-5, with D uncertain. Germline V gene sequence: CDR1 MNHEY, CDR2 SMNVEV (reference sequence). Trimming pared 4 bases from V and 4 bases from J, leaving 10 bases between. CDR3 length: 13 residues.

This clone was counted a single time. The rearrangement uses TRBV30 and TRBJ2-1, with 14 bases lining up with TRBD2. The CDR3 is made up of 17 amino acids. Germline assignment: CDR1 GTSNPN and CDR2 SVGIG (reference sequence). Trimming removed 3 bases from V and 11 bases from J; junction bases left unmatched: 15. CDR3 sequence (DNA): TGTGCCTGGAGCGACCCTGGACTAGCGGGGGGAGCCCGGAAGCAGTTCTTC. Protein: CAWSDPGLAGGARKQFF.

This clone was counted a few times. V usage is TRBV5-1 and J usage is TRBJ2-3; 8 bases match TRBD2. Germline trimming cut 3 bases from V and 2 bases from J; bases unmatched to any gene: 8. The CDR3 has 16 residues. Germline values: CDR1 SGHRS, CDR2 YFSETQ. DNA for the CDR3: TGCGCCAGCAGCTCTGATAGCGGGGCCTTCACAGATACGCAGTATTTT. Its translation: CASSSDSGAFTDTQYF.

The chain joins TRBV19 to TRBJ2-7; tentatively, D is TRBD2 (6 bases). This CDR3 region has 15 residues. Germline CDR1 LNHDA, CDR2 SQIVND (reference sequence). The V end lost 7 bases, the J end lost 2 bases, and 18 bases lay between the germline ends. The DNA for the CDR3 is TGTGCCAGTACTTCCTCCCCCGGGGGAGCCTACGAGCAGTACTTC. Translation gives CASTSSPGGAYEQYF. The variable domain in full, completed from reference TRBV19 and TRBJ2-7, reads DGGITQSPKYLFRKEGQNVTLSCEQNLNHDAMYWYRQDPGQGLRLIYYSQIVNDFQKGDIAEGYSVSREKKESFPLTVTSAQKNPTAFYLCASTSSPGGAYEQYFGPGTRLTVT.

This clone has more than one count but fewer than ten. The CDR3 DNA follows: TGCGCCAGCAGCGGAATATCAGGGGCCACCGGGGAGCTGTTTTTT. Protein: CASSGISGATGELFF. This rearrangement joins TRBV5-1 to TRBJ2-2; D might be TRBD1 (6 bases). The CDR3 is 15 amino acids. Deletions cut 4 bases from V and 4 bases from J, with 14 bases between. The germline gives CDR1 SGHRS, CDR2 YFSETQ.

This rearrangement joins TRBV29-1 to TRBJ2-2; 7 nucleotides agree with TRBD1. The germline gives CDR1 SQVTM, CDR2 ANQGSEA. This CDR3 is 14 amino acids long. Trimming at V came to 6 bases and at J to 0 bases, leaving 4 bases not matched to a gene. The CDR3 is CSVRTGPNTGELFF. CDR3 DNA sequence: TGCAGCGTCCGGACAGGTCCGAACACCGGGGAGCTGTTTTTT.

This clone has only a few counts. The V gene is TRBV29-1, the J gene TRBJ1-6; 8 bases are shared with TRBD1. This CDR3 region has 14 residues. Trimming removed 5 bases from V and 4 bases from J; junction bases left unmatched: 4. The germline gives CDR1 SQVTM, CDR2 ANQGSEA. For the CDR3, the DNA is TGCAGCGTTCAGACAGGGGATTATAATTCACCCCTCCACTTT. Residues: CSVQTGDYNSPLHF.

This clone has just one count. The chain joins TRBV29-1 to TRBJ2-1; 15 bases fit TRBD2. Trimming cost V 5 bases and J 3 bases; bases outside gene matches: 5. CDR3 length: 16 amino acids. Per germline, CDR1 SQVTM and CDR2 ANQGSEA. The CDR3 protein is CSVQGLAGGYYNEQFF. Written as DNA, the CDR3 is TGCAGCGTTCAGGGACTAGCGGGGGGTTACTACAATGAGCAGTTCTTC.

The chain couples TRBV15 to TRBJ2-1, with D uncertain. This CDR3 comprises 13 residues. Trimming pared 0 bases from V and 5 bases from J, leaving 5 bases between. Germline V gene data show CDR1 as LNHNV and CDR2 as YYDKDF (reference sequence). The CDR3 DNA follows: TGTGCCACCAGCAGAGAGCCCGACAATGAGCAGTTCTTC. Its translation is CATSREPDNEQFF.

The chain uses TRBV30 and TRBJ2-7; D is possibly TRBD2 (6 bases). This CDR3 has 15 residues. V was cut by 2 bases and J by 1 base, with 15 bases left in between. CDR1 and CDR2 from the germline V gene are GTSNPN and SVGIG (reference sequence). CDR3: CAWSKSEGFSYEQYF. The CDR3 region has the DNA TGTGCCTGGAGTAAGTCGGAGGGATTTTCCTACGAGCAGTACTTC.

CDR3 loop: CSVLGGRQRQETQYF. The CDR3 DNA is TGCAGCGTCCTGGGGGGAAGGCAGCGACAAGAGACCCAGTACTTC. V usage is TRBV29-1 and J usage is TRBJ2-5; tentative D call: TRBD2 (6 bases). Trimming cost V 6 bases and J 2 bases, with 19 bases left between them. The CDR3 is 15 amino acids. The germline V gene has CDR1 SQVTM and CDR2 ANQGSEA.